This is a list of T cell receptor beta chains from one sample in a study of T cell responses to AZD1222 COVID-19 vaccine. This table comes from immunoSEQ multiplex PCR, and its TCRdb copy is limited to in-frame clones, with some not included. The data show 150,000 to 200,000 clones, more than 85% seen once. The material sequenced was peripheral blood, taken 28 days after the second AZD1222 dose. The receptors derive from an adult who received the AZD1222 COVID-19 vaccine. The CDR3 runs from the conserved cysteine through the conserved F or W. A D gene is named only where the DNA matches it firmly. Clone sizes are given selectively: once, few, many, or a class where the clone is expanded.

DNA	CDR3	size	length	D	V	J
TGTGCCAGCAGCTTGGGGTCCCAGGGCCCTGGAAACACCATATATTTT	CASSLGSQGPGNTIYF	.	16	.	TRBV5-4	TRBJ1-3
TGTGCCAGTAGTACAGCACGATCCTCCTACAATGAGCAGTTCTTC	CASSTARSSYNEQFF	.	15	.	TRBV19	TRBJ2-1
TGTGCCAGCTCACCCCTGCCGAGCTCTGGAAACACCATATATTTT	CASSPLPSSGNTIYF	once	15	.	TRBV18	TRBJ1-3
TGTGCCAGCAGTCCTGGGTGGGCTCGAGGCGGGGAGCTGTTTTTT	CASSPGWARGGELFF	.	15	.	TRBV6-5	TRBJ2-2
TGTGCCAGCAGCTTTCAGGGGAACACTGAAGCTTTCTTT	CASSFQGNTEAFF	.	13	.	TRBV7-3	TRBJ1-1
TGCGCCAGCAGCTTGCGAGGGGGGGAAAATGAGCAGTTCTTC	CASSLRGGENEQFF	.	14	.	TRBV5-1	TRBJ2-1
TGTGCCAGCAGTTTGGACAGAATCATGAACACTGAAGCTTTCTTT	CASSLDRIMNTEAFF	few	15	.	TRBV2	TRBJ1-1
TGTGCCAGCAGTGGCCAAGAGACCCAGTACTTC	CASSGQETQYF	.	11	.	TRBV2	TRBJ2-5
TGTGCCAGCAGCCACGCACCGGGACGTACGTTCTTC	CASSHAPGRTFF	.	12	.	TRBV11-2	TRBJ2-1
TGTGCCAGCAGTGAGCAGGTGGCAGTAGTCTTATCTGGAAACACCATATATTTT	CASSEQVAVVLSGNTIYF	.	18	.	TRBV6-1	TRBJ1-3
TGTGCCAGCAGCAGTCGTCATTCACAGGGGAGTGGCTACACCTTC	CASSSRHSQGSGYTF	.	15	TRBD1	TRBV11-2	TRBJ1-2
TGCGCCAGCAGCCCCGGACGGATGAGCTCTGAAGCTTTCTTT	CASSPGRMSSEAFF	.	14	.	TRBV10-1	TRBJ1-1
TGTGCCAGCTCACGATTGGCCGTGAACACTGAAGCTTTCTTT	CASSRLAVNTEAFF	.	14	.	TRBV18	TRBJ1-1
TGTGCCAGCAGCCAAGGGGTCGCGGGAGGCACCGGGGAGCTGTTTTTT	CASSQGVAGGTGELFF	.	16	TRBD2	TRBV3-1/TRBV3-2	TRBJ2-2
TGTGCCAGCACACGCGGACAACGGGTTTCCGAGCAGTACTTC	CASTRGQRVSEQYF	.	14	.	TRBV18	TRBJ2-7
TGTGCCAGCAGCTTGGTACAGGGGGCTGATGGCTACACCTTC	CASSLVQGADGYTF	.	14	TRBD1	TRBV5-5	TRBJ1-2
TGCGCCAGCAGCCAAGTAGGGACAGGGGGCCAAGAGAACACTGAAGCTTTCTTT	CASSQVGTGGQENTEAFF	.	18	TRBD1	TRBV4-3	TRBJ1-1
TGTGCCAGCAGTCCTCGACCACTTAGCTACAATGAGCAGTTCTTC	CASSPRPLSYNEQFF	.	15	.	TRBV27	TRBJ2-1
TGCGCCAGCAGTGAGCGGCGCATTCAAGCGGGCACTGAAGCTTTCTTT	CASSERRIQAGTEAFF	.	16	.	TRBV10-2	TRBJ1-1
TGTGCCAGCAGCCCTGGGAGCTCCTACAATGAGCAGTTCTTC	CASSPGSSYNEQFF	.	14	.	TRBV6-2/TRBV6-3	TRBJ2-1
TGTGCCAGCAGTTTATGGGGAAACGGGGAGCTGTTTTTT	CASSLWGNGELFF	.	13	.	TRBV12-3/TRBV12-4	TRBJ2-2
TGCGCCAGCAGCTTCGCGGTCGGGAGTAACTATGGCTACACCTTC	CASSFAVGSNYGYTF	.	15	.	TRBV5-1	TRBJ1-2
TGTGCCAGCTCCCCGGATGTTGGGGAGCAGTACTTC	CASSPDVGEQYF	.	12	.	TRBV18	TRBJ2-7
TGCGCCAGCAGCCAGCCATTCCGGGACAGGGCGAATGAGCAGTTCTTC	CASSQPFRDRANEQFF	.	16	TRBD1	TRBV4-1	TRBJ2-1
TGTGCCAGCAGTCTTCAGCGGGGAGGGCGCTACGAGCAGTACTTC	CASSLQRGGRYEQYF	once	15	TRBD2	TRBV19	TRBJ2-7
TGTGCCAGCAGCAAAGTCGGATGGGGCGGGAACACTGAAGCTTTCTTT	CASSKVGWGGNTEAFF	.	16	.	TRBV21-1	TRBJ1-1
TGTGCCAGCAGCCCCCGGGACATCTATGGCTACACCTTC	CASSPRDIYGYTF	.	13	.	TRBV6-5	TRBJ1-2
TGTGCCAGCAGCCCCCGGACAGGGCTCTCCTATGGCTACACCTTC	CASSPRTGLSYGYTF	.	15	TRBD1	TRBV7-9	TRBJ1-2
TGCGCCAGCAGCCAAGACTATTCCGGGACAGTCAATCAGCCCCAGCATTTT	CASSQDYSGTVNQPQHF	.	17	TRBD1	TRBV4-1	TRBJ1-5
TGTGCCAGCAGAGGGCAGAGAGAGTACTTC	CASRGQREYF	once	10	.	TRBV6-5	TRBJ2-5
TGCGCCAGCATAAAGGCGGGCAACACTGAAGCTTTCTTT	CASIKAGNTEAFF	.	13	.	TRBV10-2	TRBJ1-1
TGTGCCAGCAGCCCCTTAGCGGGGCGCACAGATACGCAGTATTTT	CASSPLAGRTDTQYF	.	15	TRBD2	TRBV7-2	TRBJ2-3